This TCR beta chain was sequenced in a study of post-analysis software for immune sequencing data. Study in general: Patients with relapsing-remitting, secondary progressive and progressive-relapsing multiple sclerosis courses were all represented. General study results and limits: Patients showed TRBV5-6, TRBV5-1 and TRBV20-1 among roughly 5 TRBV segments more frequent than in controls. Compared against controls, patients with multiple sclerosis displayed significantly lower normalized Chao1 diversity.

The CDR3 length is 13 residues. V shed 7 bases and J 4 bases; nucleotides not matched to a gene: 7. Germline V gene data show CDR1 as SQVTM and CDR2 as ANQGSEA. Comments on this clonotype: The antigen remains undetermined.

cDNA libraries of TCR beta carried unique molecular identifiers. Around 460,000 cDNA molecules came from around 0.96 to 9.9 million T cells. A single record per CDR3 protein comes from TCRdb applying MiXCR to the PCR reads. This table holds hundreds of thousands of distinct CDR3 sequences, just under 30% found once. Sequencing was performed on blood. The chain employs TRBV29-1 and TRBJ2-7, with 10 bases identical to TRBD1. This TCR came from a girl aged 10 to 17 with multiple sclerosis. CDR3 DNA sequence: TGCAGCGCCGGGACAGGGGTCGTTTACGAGCAGTACTTC. Its protein product is CSAGTGVVYEQYF.